This T cell receptor (beta chain) appears in the sequencing data of a study of shared clonotypes between healthy human individuals (dated by TCRdb to 2018 to 2021). Some background on the complete study: A couple of women and a few men aged 18 to 49 years were included in the cohort. Different laboratories and diverse techniques were used to prepare libraries and sequence TCR repertoires, to increase sequencing depth and limit assay-specific biases. To estimate repertoire size and how much clonotypes are shared between individuals, the study performed deep sequencing of blood TCR repertoires from five healthy adults. For each donor, three plates each were used for CD4 naive and CD4 memory, two plates were used for CD8 naive, and one plate was used for CD8 memory. Between about 0.8 and 8.9 billion PBMCs per donor were obtained by leukapheresis. Study-level results and caveats: The genetic and exposure-history diversity represented was limited by the small number of donors. Sampling was restricted to blood, and TCR repertoires in tissues likely differ from the TCR repertoires found in blood. Based on pairwise subsampling, the degree of clonotype sharing among donors was expected to be affected by sequencing depth. When several donors were compared, the shared fraction of clonotypes was about 5% for naive CD4, more than 3% for naive CD8, 2.3% for memory CD4, and 0.35% to 0.4% for memory CD8. Clonotypes shared by all four sorted-subset donors showed higher generation probabilities than non-shared clonotypes. Naive subsets generally had larger estimated clonotype richness than memory subsets. Incomplete sequencing was indicated by rarefaction of sorted-subset datasets, despite the large sequencing depth.

TCR CDR3 regions were amplified from genomic DNA by multiplex PCR using the deep immunoSEQ assay. For each cell subset, the extracted genomic DNA was distributed evenly across all wells of several immunoSEQ 96-well plates, and each plate served as one replicate. Each replicate PCR for sorted subsets received about 180 ng genomic DNA, equal to roughly 30,000 T cell genomes. Purified libraries were measured with a Qubit 3.0 fluorometer, size-checked on a Bioanalyzer 2100, and measured again with the KAPA Library Quantification kit. Each immunoSEQ 96-well plate was sequenced on its own single-read 150-cycle Illumina NextSeq 550 flow cell. As for how the authors treated the data: The immunoSEQ output contained only junctional sequences without quality scores, so filtering could not match that applied to full-length reads. Sequences were annotated with PyIR, a Python wrapper for IgBLAST v1.9, and V/J genes and CDR3 were assigned using IMGT germline references. Reads were removed for weak V/J assignments (E-value above 1e-6), missing CDR3, stop codons, out-of-frame junctions, or ambiguous translated residues. V3J clonotypes were defined by identical inferred V gene, J gene, and CDR3 amino acid sequence. The percentage overlap between two repertoires was calculated by dividing the number of shared unique clonotypes by the size of the smaller repertoire. Three approaches were used to assess repertoire richness: RTK rarefaction, the Chao1 estimator, and Recon v2.1 estimates of unobserved clonotypes. For all TCRbeta clonotypes obtained by the gDNA method from four donors, generation probabilities were computed with OLGA. The source is immuneACCESS, and TCRdb retained only in-frame sequences with V and J called. Part of the clones is not carried over; for the studies checked, unresolved V genes explain less than half of this, and the remainder is unexplained. V and J calls and clone size are given by that table; D and trimming were obtained from the DNA. The sample table shows approximately 1.4 million clones, and around 98% are seen once. Jointly, the top ten make up roughly 0.45% of the sample.

Donors were healthy HIV-negative adults with no recently reported acute infections or vaccinations. Only Caucasian adults living in Nashville, Tennessee, USA were represented among the donors. CD4+ T cells were enriched by magnetic negative selection, after which naive cells were positively selected on CD45RA and the negative fraction was taken as the memory subset. After blood collection by leukapheresis, PBMCs were isolated using Ficoll-Histopaque density gradient centrifugation and then cryopreserved in the vapor phase of liquid nitrogen. Analytical flow cytometry was used to check the purity and quantity of every magnetically sorted T cell population. Each sorted fraction had its genomic DNA isolated and then quantified by UV absorbance on a Nanodrop 2000c. Concerning this clone itself: Its antigen has not been determined. The record has no base qualities; no much larger clone is one base away.

Sequenced material: naive CD4+ T cells sorted from blood. According to the study, the label for this sample's cell subset or site signals: CD45RA+ positively selected. This sequence was found in a young man in good health.

The DNA sequence is given as TGCGCCAGCAGTGATTCACGATGGGGGGAGACGACCCAGTACTTC. Translation gives CASSDSRWGETTQYF. The chain is made from TRBV10-1 and TRBJ2-5; TRBD2 could be the D gene, as 6 bases match. For CDR1 and CDR2, the germline V gene (reference sequence) lists WNHNN and SYGVQD. Spanning cysteine to phenylalanine, the CDR3 consists of 15 amino acids. The DNA shown is the 45-base CDR3, in frame from base 1. The junction carries 18 bases between V and J, which are trimmed by 3 bases and 7 bases respectively.